Following are 20 T cell receptor beta chains from one sample sequenced in a study of blood T cells in healthy people across ages. Together with a sample-barcoded 5' primer, a J-beta primer mix was included in a second PCR lasting roughly 6 to 12 cycles. TCRdb called the 5' RACE reads again in MiXCR, with one record for every CDR3 protein. The table shows hundreds of thousands of distinct CDR3 sequences, with around 50% occurring only once. The sequencing input was blood. The receptors were sampled from a woman older than 75 in good health.

This clonotype was detected ten times or more. The chain couples TRBV5-1 to TRBJ2-5; the D is unclear. The CDR3 sequence is 14 residues long. Germline V gene sequence: CDR1 SGHRS, CDR2 YFSETQ. Between the trimmed V and J ends, which lost 1 base and 4 bases, there was a span of 11 bases. As DNA, the CDR3 is TGCGCCAGCAGCTTGAGCCCCGACTTAGAGACCCAGTACTTC. It translates to CASSLSPDLETQYF.

The chain is built from TRBV6-6 and TRBJ2-1; a weak D match, TRBD2 (6 bases). Germline V gene sequence: CDR1 MNHNY, CDR2 SVGAGI (reference sequence). V gave up 2 bases and J gave up 9 bases, with 20 bases separating them. This CDR3 has 16 residues. CDR3 residues: CASSYTPGLALSEQFF. DNA of the CDR3: TGTGCCAGCAGTTACACTCCGGGACTTGCCTTGAGTGAGCAGTTCTTC.

Concerning this clonotype: A much larger clone lies one base from this, so it may be a read error. V and J are TRBV2 and TRBJ2-1; 9 bases fit TRBD2. V trimming: 5 bases; J trimming: 9 bases; junction bases outside the gene matches: 5. CDR3 size: 13 residues. CDR1 SNHLY and CDR2 FYNNEI come from the germline V gene. The CDR3 DNA is TGTGCCAGCAGTAGGACTAGCGTTAGTGAGCAGTTCTTC. Its protein product is CASSRTSVSEQFF.

This clonotype was observed a handful of times. The chain's CDR3 is CSAGGAVPNTIYF. DNA of the CDR3: TGCAGTGCTGGTGGGGCAGTCCCAAACACCATATATTTT. This chain joins TRBV20-1 and TRBJ1-3; D might be TRBD1 (5 bases). The V end was cut by 5 bases, the J end by 6 bases, with 14 bases between. The CDR3 extends over 13 amino acids. Germline V lookup: CDR1 DFQATT, CDR2 SNEGSKA (reference sequence).

The chain combines TRBV20-1 with TRBJ2-5, with 9 bases that match TRBD2. The CDR3 consists of 16 residues. Per germline, CDR1 DFQATT and CDR2 SNEGSKA (reference sequence). V was clipped by 0 bases and J by 2 bases; unmatched bases: 7. CDR3 DNA sequence: TGCAGTGCTAGAGAGGGTCTAGCGGGGAAACAAGAGACCCAGTACTTC. Protein sequence: CSAREGLAGKQETQYF.

Worth noting for this clonotype: This may be a read error: a much more frequent sequence differs by one nucleotide. The chain joins TRBV12-3 or TRBV12-4 to TRBJ2-5, with D possibly being TRBD2 (5 bases). V was trimmed by 4 bases and J by 11 bases, leaving 11 bases between them. The CDR3 contains 11 residues. The CDR3 DNA reads TGTGCCAGCAGTTCGGACTGGGAGCAGTACTTC. Protein sequence: CASSSDWEQYF.

This clonotype showed up many times. The J gene is TRBJ2-3, the V gene TRBV6-5, with 11 positions matching TRBD2. CDR1 MNHEY and CDR2 SVGAGI come from the germline V gene. The V segment lost 6 bases and the J segment 9 bases; nucleotides outside the gene matches: 14. This CDR3 region has 16 residues. CDR3: CASSLLAGALTSTQYF. CDR3 bases: TGTGCCAGCAGCCTACTAGCGGGGGCCCTCACTTCGACGCAGTATTTT.

The chain employs TRBV7-2 and TRBJ2-4; the D is unclear. This CDR3 has 14 amino acids. CDR1 is SGHTA and CDR2 is FQGNSA in the germline V gene. V was shortened by 3 bases and J by 6 bases, with 12 bases between the two germline ends. The CDR3 is CASSFGDGPNIQYF. DNA of the CDR3: TGTGCCAGCAGCTTCGGTGACGGACCAAACATTCAGTACTTC.

CDR3 amino acids: CASSTGVSTDTQYF. CDR3 bases: TGTGCCAGCAGTACGGGGGTTAGCACAGATACGCAGTATTTT. This chain connects TRBV7-9 to TRBJ2-3; D is possibly TRBD2 (6 bases). CDR1 and CDR2 from the germline V gene are SEHNR and FQNEAQ (reference sequence). The length of the CDR3 is 14 residues. V lost 6 bases and J 0 bases, leaving 10 bases between the germline ends.

This chain uses TRBV11-3 with TRBJ2-7; D might be TRBD2 (5 bases). V dropped 2 bases and J dropped 3 bases, with 8 bases sitting between them. The CDR3 is 13 amino acids. The germline CDR1 and CDR2 sequences are SGHNT and YENEEA. CDR3 bases: TGTGCCAGCAGCTTATTTGAGGGCTACGAGCAGTACTTC. Translation gives CASSLFEGYEQYF.

Worth noting for this clonotype: A read error may explain this, as a much larger clone is one base away. The chain uses TRBV7-2 and TRBJ1-4; D not resolved. Trimming took off 6 bases at V and 5 bases at J, with 7 bases between the two ends. The CDR3 is 12 residues long. Germline V lookup: CDR1 SGHTA, CDR2 FQGNSA. The CDR3 sequence is CASRLPNEKLFF. The CDR3 bases are TGTGCCAGCAGGTTGCCGAATGAAAAACTGTTTTTT.

In this sample, this clonotype turned up a few times. Possible read error: a much larger clone is one base away. V gene TRBV6-6 combines with J gene TRBJ2-7; the D gene is possibly TRBD1 (6 bases). The CDR3 spans 14 residues. Germline values: CDR1 MNHNY, CDR2 SVGAGI (reference sequence). The V and J ends lost 3 bases and 7 bases respectively, with 16 bases between them. CDR3 loop: CASSYWTAPLEQYF. DNA for the CDR3: TGTGCCAGCAGTTATTGGACAGCCCCGTTGGAGCAGTACTTC.

Worth noting for this clonotype: A much larger clone lies a single base off, so this may be a read error. The chain couples TRBV27 to TRBJ2-1; D unresolved. Near its end, the DNA agrees better with TRBJ2-7, so the J call may be wrong. This CDR3 has 16 amino acids. Per the germline V gene, CDR1 is MNHEY and CDR2 is SMNVEV (reference sequence). CDR3 amino acids: CASSLFSLVFNNEQYF. The CDR3 DNA follows: TGTGCCAGCAGTTTATTTAGCCTAGTTTTCAACAATGAGCAGTACTTC.

This clonotype was detected many times. The chain joins TRBV4-1 to TRBJ2-3, with unresolved D. CDR1 MGHRA and CDR2 YSYEKL come from the germline V gene. The CDR3 extends over 15 amino acids. Trimming removed 4 bases from V and 8 bases from J, with 19 bases in between. The CDR3 DNA reads TGCGCCAGCAGCCTCGCCGCCTTACCCGGTGTTACGCAGTATTTT. It is translated as CASSLAALPGVTQYF.

This chain connects TRBV20-1 to TRBJ2-3; 9 positions agree with TRBD2. Trimming cost V 5 bases and J 0 bases; bases outside gene matches: 6. This CDR3 contains 15 residues. Germline V lookup: CDR1 DFQATT, CDR2 SNEGSKA (reference sequence). The CDR3 DNA sequence: TGCAGTGCTGTTAGCGGGGGACTCAGCACAGATACGCAGTATTTT. Its translation is CSAVSGGLSTDTQYF.

The J gene is TRBJ2-1, the V gene TRBV30, with D possibly called TRBD1 or TRBD2 (5 bases each). The CDR3 runs 12 residues. The germline CDR1 and CDR2 sequences are GTSNPN and SVGIG (reference sequence). V lost 1 base and J 9 bases, leaving 10 bases between the germline ends. The CDR3 bases are TGTGCCTGGAGTGGGGGACGGCCTGAGCAGTTCTTC. This sequence encodes CAWSGGRPEQFF.

This clonotype was recorded at least ten times. The genes are TRBV27 and TRBJ1-2; D is perhaps TRBD1 (5 bases). The CDR3 is made up of 15 amino acids. Germline V gene sequence: CDR1 MNHEY, CDR2 SMNVEV (reference sequence). V lost 0 bases to trimming and J lost 3 bases, with 11 bases between them. The CDR3 loop is CASSLSAGSHYGYTF. The CDR3 DNA reads TGTGCCAGCAGTTTATCGGCAGGGAGCCACTATGGCTACACCTTC.

The chain is built from TRBV2 and TRBJ2-5; D is uncertain. V was cut by 7 bases and J by 5 bases, with 11 bases left in between. The CDR3 contains 12 residues. Germline V CDR1 and CDR2: SNHLY, FYNNEI. In DNA, the CDR3 is TGTGCCAGCACCCTTGGACGGGAGACCCAGTACTTC. Translation: CASTLGRETQYF.

This clonotype appeared many times. The chain has TRBV3-1 and TRBJ2-1, with 9 bases matching TRBD2. With V trimmed by 7 bases and J by 0 bases, 4 bases remained unmatched. Germline CDR1 and CDR2: LGHDT and YNNKEL (reference sequence). CDR3 length: 15 residues. CDR3 coding DNA: TGTGCCAGCACCCTAGCGGGGATCTCCTACAATGAGCAGTTCTTC. As protein: CASTLAGISYNEQFF.

V and J are TRBV4-1 and TRBJ2-1; TRBD2 is a possible D gene (5 bases). The CDR3 length is 14 residues. Germline assignment: CDR1 MGHRA and CDR2 YSYEKL. The V and J ends lost 11 bases and 6 bases respectively, with 20 bases between them. CDR3 coding DNA: TGCGCCGGCTCAAGCCCCCAAGGGAGCAATGAGCAGTTCTTC. Residues: CAGSSPQGSNEQFF.